The T cell receptor (beta chain) under discussion was sequenced for a study of cytotoxic CD8 clonotypes in ibrutinib-treated CLL. Study results and limitations: Clonotypes that were public were uncommon, and they contracted or stayed stable on treatment. Relative to age-matched healthy donors, clonality at baseline was higher, and it tracked circulating CD8+ T-cell counts.

As regards this clone: The antigen remains unidentified.

TCRdb's copy holds only in-frame clones and misses some; the assay was immunoSEQ multiplex PCR. Among fewer than 400,000 clones, about 64% were seen once, and the ten largest hold roughly 6%. V was shortened by 4 bases and J by 0 bases, with 9 bases between the two germline ends. The germline V gene encodes CDR1 SNHLY and CDR2 FYNNEI. The CDR3 is 14 amino acids. The TCR comes from a human donor with chronic lymphocytic leukemia. This chain uses TRBV2 with TRBJ1-2; weak D call: TRBD1 (5 bases). The sample consisted of PBMCs, taken after 36 months of ibrutinib treatment. DNA for the CDR3: TGTGCCAGCAGTGTGCGAGGGGCTAACTATGGCTACACCTTC. It yields the protein CASSVRGANYGYTF. Combining the CDR3 with reference TRBV2 and TRBJ1-2 gives the whole variable domain EPEVTQTPSHQVTQMGQEVILRCVPISNHLYFYWYRQILGQKVEFLVSFYNNEISEKSEIFDDQFSVERPDGSNFTLKIRSTKLEDSAMYFCASSVRGANYGYTFGSGTRLTVV.